A selection of T cell receptor beta chains follows, all from one sample in a study of blood T cell repertoires in COVID-19. Sequenced by immunoSEQ multiplex PCR; TCRdb stores in-frame clones only, minus some. The data contain under 200,000 clones, 76% of them singletons. Sequenced input: peripheral blood. The source of these receptors is a woman aged 80 or over with acute or convalescent COVID-19. The CDR3 runs from the conserved cysteine through the conserved F or W. D genes are given only for firm matches. For some rows the clone size is stated as once, few or many, or as a class when expanded; others skip it.

TRBV3-1/TRBV3-2	-	TRBJ1-6	-	CASSHHRREGSPLHF	TGTGCCAGCAGCCATCACCGCAGGGAGGGATCACCCCTCCACTTT
TRBV30	TRBD1	TRBJ1-5	-	CAWSVGQGARQPQHF	TGTGCCTGGAGTGTGGGACAGGGGGCACGTCAGCCCCAGCATTTT
TRBV2	TRBD2	TRBJ2-5	-	CASSDASGGETQYF	TGTGCCAGCAGTGACGCTAGCGGCGGGGAGACCCAGTACTTC
TRBV7-2	-	TRBJ2-6	-	CASSPAGTTFPPGSNVLTF	TGTGCCAGCAGTCCAGCCGGGACAACCTTCCCCCCGGGATCCAACGTCCTGACTTTC
TRBV15	TRBD1	TRBJ1-1	once	CATSPIPQGARDLGTEAFF	TGTGCCACCAGCCCAATCCCCCAGGGGGCGCGTGATTTAGGCACTGAAGCTTTCTTT
TRBV19	TRBD1	TRBJ1-2	-	CASSLPGQGHLHGYTF	TGTGCCAGTAGTCTTCCGGGACAGGGTCATCTCCATGGCTACACCTTC
TRBV12-2	-	TRBJ1-6	few	CASRLPRTRQGRNSPLHF	TGTGCAAGTCGCTTACCACGGACCCGACAGGGGCGAAATTCACCCCTCCACTTT
TRBV7-2	-	TRBJ1-5	-	CASSLDGVGNNQPQHF	TGTGCCAGCAGCTTAGACGGGGTCGGAAACAATCAGCCCCAGCATTTT
TRBV9	TRBD1	TRBJ1-1	few	CASSVDGGQGALMNTEAFF	TGTGCCAGCAGCGTAGACGGTGGGCAGGGGGCCCTTATGAACACTGAAGCTTTCTTT
TRBV10-1	TRBD2	TRBJ2-1	-	CASSDPTSGSYNEQFF	TGCGCCAGCAGTGATCCCACTAGCGGGAGCTACAATGAGCAGTTCTTC
TRBV2	-	TRBJ1-2	-	CASSQTGYEHGYTF	TGTGCCAGCAGTCAGACAGGATATGAGCATGGCTACACCTTC
TRBV6-2/TRBV6-3	TRBD1	TRBJ1-5	once	CASSYDVGGGNQPQHF	TGTGCCAGCAGTTACGATGTAGGGGGCGGCAATCAGCCCCAGCATTTT
TRBV5-1	-	TRBJ2-1	-	CASSPGDPSYNEQFF	TGCGCCAGCAGCCCAGGGGACCCCTCCTACAATGAGCAGTTCTTC
TRBV5-1	TRBD2	TRBJ2-2	-	CASSPGLGSTGELFF	TGCGCCAGCAGCCCCGGACTAGGAAGCACCGGGGAGCTGTTTTTT
TRBV7-2	TRBD1	TRBJ1-3	-	CASSLAQGGLSSGNTIYF	TGTGCCAGCAGCTTAGCGCAGGGGGGATTAAGCTCTGGAAACACCATATATTTT
TRBV10-3	TRBD1	TRBJ1-5	-	CAISGTGGEGQPQHF	TGTGCCATCAGCGGGACAGGGGGAGAGGGTCAGCCCCAGCATTTT
TRBV10-3	-	TRBJ2-6	-	CAISAQGGITSGANVLTF	TGTGCCATCAGTGCACAGGGGGGGATCACCTCTGGGGCCAACGTCCTGACTTTC
TRBV3-1/TRBV3-2	TRBD1	TRBJ1-6	-	CASSPRTGDSSPLHF	TGTGCCAGCAGCCCTAGGACAGGGGATAGTTCACCCCTCCACTTT
TRBV5-4	TRBD1	TRBJ1-2	many	CASSLPLGQGPRYTF	TGTGCCAGCAGCTTGCCTCTCGGACAGGGTCCTCGCTACACCTTC
TRBV6-5	-	TRBJ1-3	-	CASSYRDTGNTIYF	TGTGCCAGCAGTTACAGGGACACTGGAAACACCATATATTTT
TRBV25-1	TRBD1	TRBJ1-1	-	CASRSGQVLTTEAFF	TGTGCCAGCAGATCAGGACAGGTATTAACCACTGAAGCTTTCTTT
TRBV4-2	TRBD1	TRBJ1-2	-	CASSQGTGGPGGYTF	TGTGCCAGCAGCCAAGGGACAGGGGGCCCAGGTGGCTACACCTTC
TRBV6-5	TRBD1	TRBJ2-2	-	CASRFRTGGTGELFF	TGTGCCAGCAGATTTAGGACAGGGGGCACCGGGGAGCTGTTTTTT
TRBV4-3	TRBD2	TRBJ2-5	-	CASSQAAGGAQYF	TGCGCCAGCAGCCAGGCAGCGGGGGGCGCCCAGTACTTC
TRBV19	-	TRBJ2-3	once	CASRLSGSTDTQYF	TGTGCCAGTAGGCTTTCGGGTAGCACAGATACGCAGTATTTT
TRBV2	TRBD2	TRBJ2-2	few	CASSQESGGNTGELFF	TGTGCCAGCAGTCAAGAGTCGGGGGGAAACACCGGGGAGCTGTTTTTT
TRBV19	TRBD1	TRBJ1-5	-	CASSRQGYQPQHF	TGTGCCAGTAGTAGACAGGGCTATCAGCCCCAGCATTTT
TRBV7-8	TRBD1	TRBJ2-5	-	CASSLGDRVQETQYF	TGTGCCAGCAGCTTAGGGGACAGGGTCCAAGAGACCCAGTACTTC
TRBV19	TRBD2	TRBJ2-7	-	CASSSQSGSNEQYF	TGTGCCAGTAGCTCGCAGAGCGGGAGCAACGAGCAGTACTTC
TRBV6-2/TRBV6-3	-	TRBJ2-7	few	CASSTRQVYYEQYF	TGTGCCAGCAGTACAAGACAGGTCTACTACGAGCAGTACTTC
TRBV27	TRBD2	TRBJ2-1	once	CASSLYLAGGLRSYNEQFF	TGTGCCAGCAGTTTATACCTAGCGGGAGGGCTAAGGTCCTACAATGAGCAGTTCTTC
TRBV18	-	TRBJ1-4	few	CASSPRSTGATNEKLFF	TGTGCCAGCTCACCGAGATCGACAGGCGCAACTAATGAAAAACTGTTTTTT
TRBV6-6	-	TRBJ1-3	-	CASSNKGGRGNTIYF	TGTGCCAGCAGCAACAAGGGGGGGCGAGGAAACACCATATATTTT
TRBV28	TRBD1	TRBJ1-6	-	CASSKPGQGAYNSPLHF	TGTGCCAGCAGTAAACCGGGACAGGGTGCCTATAATTCACCCCTCCACTTT
TRBV3-1/TRBV3-2	-	TRBJ2-7	-	CASSQGPGQLSYEQYF	TGTGCCAGCAGCCAAGGGCCCGGACAGCTCTCCTACGAGCAGTACTTC
TRBV2	TRBD2	TRBJ2-3	-	CASKSSGRDRNTQYF	TGTGCCAGCAAATCCAGCGGGAGGGATAGAAATACGCAGTATTTT
TRBV7-3	TRBD1	TRBJ1-1	-	CASSKDRGTEAFF	TGTGCCAGCAGCAAGGACAGGGGCACTGAAGCTTTCTTT
TRBV5-1	-	TRBJ2-5	once	CASSLAGTYQETQYF	TGCGCCAGCAGCTTGGCGGGGACTTACCAAGAGACCCAGTACTTC
TRBV6-5	-	TRBJ2-6	-	CASRQARSGANVLTF	TGTGCCAGCAGACAGGCCCGCTCTGGGGCCAACGTCCTGACTTTC
TRBV21-1	-	TRBJ2-7	once	CASSNSTGGESYEQYF	TGTGCCAGCAGCAACTCCACTGGCGGTGAATCCTACGAGCAGTACTTC
TRBV4-2	-	TRBJ2-3	-	CASSQGGQGDTQYF	TGTGCCAGCAGCCAAGGGGGGCAGGGGGATACGCAGTATTTT
TRBV5-3	TRBD2	TRBJ2-2	-	CARRDLKRDPNTGELFF	TGTGCCAGAAGGGATCTCAAGCGGGATCCGAACACCGGGGAGCTGTTTTTT
TRBV6-5	-	TRBJ1-1	-	CASSYALEGNPEAFF	TGTGCCAGCAGTTATGCCTTGGAGGGAAACCCTGAAGCTTTCTTT
TRBV18	-	TRBJ1-1	-	CASSMTAEAFF	TGTGCCAGCTCGATGACAGCTGAAGCTTTCTTT
TRBV28	-	TRBJ1-5	-	CASSFGGNGQPQHF	TGTGCCAGCAGTTTCGGGGGAAACGGGCAGCCCCAGCATTTT
TRBV4-1	-	TRBJ2-1	-	CASSQVVTRRDVNEQFF	TGCGCCAGCAGCCAAGTAGTGACGCGGCGGGACGTCAATGAGCAGTTCTTC